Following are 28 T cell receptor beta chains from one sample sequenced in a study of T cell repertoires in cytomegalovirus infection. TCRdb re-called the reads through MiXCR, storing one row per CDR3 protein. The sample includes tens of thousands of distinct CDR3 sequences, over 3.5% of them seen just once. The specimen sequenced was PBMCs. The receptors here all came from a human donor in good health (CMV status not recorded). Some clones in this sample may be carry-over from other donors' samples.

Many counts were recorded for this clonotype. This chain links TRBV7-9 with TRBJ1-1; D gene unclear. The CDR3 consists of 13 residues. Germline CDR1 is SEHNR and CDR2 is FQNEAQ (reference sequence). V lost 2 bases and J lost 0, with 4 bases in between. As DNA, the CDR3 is TGTGCCAGCAGCTTAAAAGTGAACACTGAAGCTTTCTTT. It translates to CASSLKVNTEAFF.

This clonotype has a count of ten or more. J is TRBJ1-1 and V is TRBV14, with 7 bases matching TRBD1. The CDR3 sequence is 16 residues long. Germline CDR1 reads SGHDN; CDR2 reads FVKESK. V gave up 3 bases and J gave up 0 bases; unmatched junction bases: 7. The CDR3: CASSHRDSYMNTEAFF. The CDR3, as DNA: TGTGCCAGCAGCCACCGGGACAGCTACATGAACACTGAAGCTTTCTTT. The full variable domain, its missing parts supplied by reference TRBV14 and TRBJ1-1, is EAGVTQFPSHSVIEKGQTVTLRCDPISGHDNLYWYRRVMGKEIKFLLHFVKESKQDESGMPNNRFLAERTGGTYSTLKVQPAELEDSGVYFCASSHRDSYMNTEAFFGQGTRLTVV.

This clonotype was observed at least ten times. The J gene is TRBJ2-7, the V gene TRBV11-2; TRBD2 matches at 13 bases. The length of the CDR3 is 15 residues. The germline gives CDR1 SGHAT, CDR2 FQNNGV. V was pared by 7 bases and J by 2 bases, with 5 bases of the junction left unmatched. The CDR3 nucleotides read TGTGCCAGCATTTCCGGGACTAGCGGGACCTACGAGCAGTACTTC. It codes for CASISGTSGTYEQYF. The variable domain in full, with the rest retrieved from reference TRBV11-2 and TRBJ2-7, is EAGVAQSPRYKIIEKRQSVAFWCNPISGHATLYWYQQILGQGPKLLIQFQNNGVVDDSQLPKDRFSAERLKGVDSTLKIQPAKLEDSAVYLCASISGTSGTYEQYFGPGTRLTVT.

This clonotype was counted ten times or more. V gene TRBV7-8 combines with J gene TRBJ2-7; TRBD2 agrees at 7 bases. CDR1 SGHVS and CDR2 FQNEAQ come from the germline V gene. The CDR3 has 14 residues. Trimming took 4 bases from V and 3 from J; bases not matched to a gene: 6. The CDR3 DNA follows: TGTGCCAGCAGCTCTCAAGCGGGAATCTACGAGCAGTACTTC. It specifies CASSSQAGIYEQYF.

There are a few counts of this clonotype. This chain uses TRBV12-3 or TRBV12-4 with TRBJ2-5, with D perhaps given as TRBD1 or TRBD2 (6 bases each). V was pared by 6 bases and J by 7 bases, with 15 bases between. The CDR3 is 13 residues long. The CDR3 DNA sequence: TGTGCCAGCAGACGGACGGGGGCCGGGACCCAGTACTTC. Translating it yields CASRRTGAGTQYF.

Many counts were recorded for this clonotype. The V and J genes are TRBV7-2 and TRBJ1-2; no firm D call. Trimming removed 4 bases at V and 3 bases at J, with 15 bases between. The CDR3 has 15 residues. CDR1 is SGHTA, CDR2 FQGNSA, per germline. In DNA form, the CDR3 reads TGTGCCAGCAGCTCCGGGGTCCCACCCTACTATGGCTACACCTTC. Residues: CASSSGVPPYYGYTF.

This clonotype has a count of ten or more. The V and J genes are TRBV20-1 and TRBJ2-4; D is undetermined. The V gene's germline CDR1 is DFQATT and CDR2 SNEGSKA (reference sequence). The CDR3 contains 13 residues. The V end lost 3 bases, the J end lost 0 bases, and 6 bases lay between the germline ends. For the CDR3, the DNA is TGCAGTGCTAGCAAACTAGCCAAAAACATTCAGTACTTC. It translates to CSASKLAKNIQYF.

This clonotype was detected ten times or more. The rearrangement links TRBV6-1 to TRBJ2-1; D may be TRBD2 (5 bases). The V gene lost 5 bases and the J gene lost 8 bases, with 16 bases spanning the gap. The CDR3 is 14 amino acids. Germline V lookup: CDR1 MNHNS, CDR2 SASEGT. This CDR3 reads CASSYVGNGYEQFF. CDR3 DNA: TGTGCCAGCAGTTACGTCGGGAATGGCTATGAGCAGTTCTTC.

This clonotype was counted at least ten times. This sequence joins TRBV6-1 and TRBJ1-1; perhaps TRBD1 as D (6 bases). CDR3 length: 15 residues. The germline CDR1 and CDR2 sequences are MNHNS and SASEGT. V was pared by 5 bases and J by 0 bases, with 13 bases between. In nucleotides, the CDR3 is TGTGCCAGCAGTTTGACAGGAGGGGTGAACACTGAAGCTTTCTTT. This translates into CASSLTGGVNTEAFF.

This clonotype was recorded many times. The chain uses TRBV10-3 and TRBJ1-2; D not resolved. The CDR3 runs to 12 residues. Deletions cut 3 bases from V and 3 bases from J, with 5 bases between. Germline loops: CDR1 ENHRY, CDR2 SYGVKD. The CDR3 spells CAISDSYYGYTF. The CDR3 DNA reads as TGTGCCATCAGTGACTCTTACTATGGCTACACCTTC.

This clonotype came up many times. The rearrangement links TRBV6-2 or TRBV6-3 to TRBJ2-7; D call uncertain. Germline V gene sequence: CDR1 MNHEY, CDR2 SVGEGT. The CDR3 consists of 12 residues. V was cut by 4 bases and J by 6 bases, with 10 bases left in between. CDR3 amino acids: CASSFLRGEQYF. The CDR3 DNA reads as TGTGCCAGCAGTTTCCTGCGTGGCGAGCAGTACTTC.

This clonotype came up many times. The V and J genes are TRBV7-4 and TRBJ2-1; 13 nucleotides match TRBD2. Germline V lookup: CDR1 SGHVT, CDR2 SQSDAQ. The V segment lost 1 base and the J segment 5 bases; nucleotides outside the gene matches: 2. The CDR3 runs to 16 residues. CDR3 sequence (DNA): TGTGCCAGCAGCTTAGAAGGACTAGCGGGAGACAATGAGCAGTTCTTC. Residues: CASSLEGLAGDNEQFF.

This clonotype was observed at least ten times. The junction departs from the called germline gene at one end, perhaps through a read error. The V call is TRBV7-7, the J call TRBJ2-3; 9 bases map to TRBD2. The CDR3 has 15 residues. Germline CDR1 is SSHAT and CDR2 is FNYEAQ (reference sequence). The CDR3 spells CASSFGLAGTDTQYF. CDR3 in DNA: TGTGCTAGCAGCTTCGGCCTAGCGGGAACAGATACGCAGTATTTT.

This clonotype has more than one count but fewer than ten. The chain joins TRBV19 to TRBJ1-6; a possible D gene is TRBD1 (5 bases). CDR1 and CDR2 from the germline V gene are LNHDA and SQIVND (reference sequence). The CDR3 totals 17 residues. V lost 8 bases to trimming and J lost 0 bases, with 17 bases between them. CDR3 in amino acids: CASYDSHESSYNSPLHF. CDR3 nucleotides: TGTGCCAGTTACGACAGCCACGAGAGCTCCTATAATTCACCCCTCCACTTT.

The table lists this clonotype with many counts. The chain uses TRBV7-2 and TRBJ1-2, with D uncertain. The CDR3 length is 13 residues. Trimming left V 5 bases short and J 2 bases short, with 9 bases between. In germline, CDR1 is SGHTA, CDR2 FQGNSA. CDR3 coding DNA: TGTGCCAGCAGCGAAGACGGGAACTATGGCTACACCTTC. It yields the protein CASSEDGNYGYTF.

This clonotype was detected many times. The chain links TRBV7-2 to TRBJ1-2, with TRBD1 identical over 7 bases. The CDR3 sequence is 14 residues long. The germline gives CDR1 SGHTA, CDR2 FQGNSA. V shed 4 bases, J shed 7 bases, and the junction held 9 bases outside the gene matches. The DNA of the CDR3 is TGTGCCAGCAGCTCCGGGACAGCGGTCATTGGCTACACCTTC. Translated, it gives CASSSGTAVIGYTF.

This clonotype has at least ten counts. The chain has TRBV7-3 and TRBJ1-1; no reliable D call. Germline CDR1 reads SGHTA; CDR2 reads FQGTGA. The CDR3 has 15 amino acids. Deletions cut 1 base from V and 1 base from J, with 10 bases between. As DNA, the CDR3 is TGTGCCAGCAGCTTAAATGCCGCAGGGAACACTGAAGCTTTCTTT. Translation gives CASSLNAAGNTEAFF.

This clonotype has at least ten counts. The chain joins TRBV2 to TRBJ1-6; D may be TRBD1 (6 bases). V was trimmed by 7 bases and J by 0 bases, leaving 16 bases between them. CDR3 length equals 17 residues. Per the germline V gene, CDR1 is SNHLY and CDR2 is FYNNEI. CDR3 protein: CASKPGHPDSYNSPLHF. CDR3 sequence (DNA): TGTGCCAGCAAACCGGGACACCCTGACTCCTATAATTCACCCCTCCACTTT.

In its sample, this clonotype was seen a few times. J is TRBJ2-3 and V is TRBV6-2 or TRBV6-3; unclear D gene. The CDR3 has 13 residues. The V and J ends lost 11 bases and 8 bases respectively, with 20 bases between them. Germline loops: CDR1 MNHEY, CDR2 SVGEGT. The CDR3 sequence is CALSNAAVGTQYF. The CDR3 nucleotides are TGTGCCCTATCTAACGCGGCGGTCGGTACGCAGTATTTT.

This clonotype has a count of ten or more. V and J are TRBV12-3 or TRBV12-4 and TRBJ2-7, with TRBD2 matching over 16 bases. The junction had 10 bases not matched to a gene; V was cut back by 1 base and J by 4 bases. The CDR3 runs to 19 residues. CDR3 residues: CASSLGGLAGGPFLYEQYF. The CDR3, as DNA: TGTGCCAGCAGTTTAGGGGGACTAGCGGGAGGGCCGTTCTTGTACGAGCAGTACTTC.

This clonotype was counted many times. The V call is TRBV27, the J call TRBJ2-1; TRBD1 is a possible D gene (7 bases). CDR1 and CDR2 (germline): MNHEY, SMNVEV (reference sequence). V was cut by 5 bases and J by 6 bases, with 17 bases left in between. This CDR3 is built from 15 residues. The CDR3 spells CASSPRDRVFNEQFF. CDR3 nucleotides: TGTGCCAGCAGTCCGCGGGACAGAGTATTCAATGAGCAGTTCTTC.

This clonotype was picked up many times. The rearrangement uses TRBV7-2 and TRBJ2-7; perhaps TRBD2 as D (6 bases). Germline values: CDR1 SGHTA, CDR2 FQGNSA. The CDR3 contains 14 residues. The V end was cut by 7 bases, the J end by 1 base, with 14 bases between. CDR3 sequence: CASKINSGSYEQYF. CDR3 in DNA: TGTGCCAGCAAAATTAATAGCGGTTCCTACGAGCAGTACTTC.

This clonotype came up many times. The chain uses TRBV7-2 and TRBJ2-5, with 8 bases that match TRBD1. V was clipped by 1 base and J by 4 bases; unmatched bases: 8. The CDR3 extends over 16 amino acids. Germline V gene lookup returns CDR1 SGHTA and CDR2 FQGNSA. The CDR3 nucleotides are TGTGCCAGCAGCTTAGGGACAGGGCGGGGAGCAGAGACCCAGTACTTC. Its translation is CASSLGTGRGAETQYF.

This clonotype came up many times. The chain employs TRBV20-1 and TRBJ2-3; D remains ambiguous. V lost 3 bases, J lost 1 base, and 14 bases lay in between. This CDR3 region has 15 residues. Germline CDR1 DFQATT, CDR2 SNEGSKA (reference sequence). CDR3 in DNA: TGCAGTGCTAGCGAAAGCGAGTACCGCACAGATACGCAGTATTTT. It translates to CSASESEYRTDTQYF.

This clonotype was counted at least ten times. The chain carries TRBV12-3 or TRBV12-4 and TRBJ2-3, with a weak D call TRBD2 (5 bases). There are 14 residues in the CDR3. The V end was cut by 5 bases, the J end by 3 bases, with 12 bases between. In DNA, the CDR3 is TGTGCCAGCAGTGGTGACTATCGGACAGATACGCAGTATTTT. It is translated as CASSGDYRTDTQYF.

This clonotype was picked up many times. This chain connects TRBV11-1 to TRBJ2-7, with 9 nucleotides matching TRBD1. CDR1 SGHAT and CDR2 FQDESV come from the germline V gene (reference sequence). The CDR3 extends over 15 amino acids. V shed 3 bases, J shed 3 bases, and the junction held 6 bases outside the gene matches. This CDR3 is CASSLGRDRVYEQYF. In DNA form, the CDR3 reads TGTGCCAGCAGCTTGGGTCGGGACAGGGTCTACGAGCAGTACTTC.

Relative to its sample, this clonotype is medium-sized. The CDR3 sequence is CSVVPYLGTGETGELFF. In DNA form, the CDR3 reads TGCAGCGTTGTACCGTATTTGGGGACAGGGGAAACCGGGGAGCTGTTTTTT. This chain uses TRBV29-1 with TRBJ2-2, with 10 bases lining up with TRBD1. The junction had 13 bases not matched to a gene; V was cut back by 4 bases and J by 5 bases. In germline, CDR1 is SQVTM, CDR2 ANQGSEA. The CDR3 consists of 17 residues.

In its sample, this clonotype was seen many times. CDR3 sequence reads: CASSSGASNEKLFF. For the CDR3, the DNA is TGTGCCAGCAGCTCCGGGGCTTCGAATGAAAAACTGTTTTTT. V usage is TRBV7-9 and J usage is TRBJ1-4; perhaps TRBD1 as D (5 bases). The V end lost 4 bases, the J end lost 5 bases, and 11 bases lay between the germline ends. The CDR3 totals 14 residues. The germline gives CDR1 SEHNR, CDR2 FQNEAQ (reference sequence).